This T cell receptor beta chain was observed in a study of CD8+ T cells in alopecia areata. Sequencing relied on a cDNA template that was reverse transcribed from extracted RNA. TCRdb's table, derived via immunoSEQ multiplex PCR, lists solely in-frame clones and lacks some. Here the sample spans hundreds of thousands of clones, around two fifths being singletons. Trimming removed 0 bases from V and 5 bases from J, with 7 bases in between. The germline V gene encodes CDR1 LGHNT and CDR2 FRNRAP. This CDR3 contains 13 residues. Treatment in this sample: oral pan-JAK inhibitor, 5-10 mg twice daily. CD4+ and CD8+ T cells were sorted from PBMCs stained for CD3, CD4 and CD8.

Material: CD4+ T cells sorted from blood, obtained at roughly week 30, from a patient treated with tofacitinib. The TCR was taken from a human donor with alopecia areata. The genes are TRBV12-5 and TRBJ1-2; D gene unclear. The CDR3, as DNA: TGTGCTAGTGGTTTGGTACTCACGTATGGCTACACCTTC. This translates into CASGLVLTYGYTF.